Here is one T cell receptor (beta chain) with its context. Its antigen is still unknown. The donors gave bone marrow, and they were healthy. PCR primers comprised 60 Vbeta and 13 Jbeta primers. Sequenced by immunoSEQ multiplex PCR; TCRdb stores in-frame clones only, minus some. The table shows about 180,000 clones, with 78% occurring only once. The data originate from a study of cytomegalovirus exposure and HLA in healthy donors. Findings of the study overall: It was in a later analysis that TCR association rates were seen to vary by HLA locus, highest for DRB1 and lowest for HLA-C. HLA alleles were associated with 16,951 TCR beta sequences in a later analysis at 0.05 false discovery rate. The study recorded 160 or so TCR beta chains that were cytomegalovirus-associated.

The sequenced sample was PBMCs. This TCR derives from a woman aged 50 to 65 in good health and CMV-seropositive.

CDR3 in amino acids: CASSSEGRPYEQYF. Written as DNA, the CDR3 is TGCGCCAGCAGCTCGGAGGGGAGGCCCTACGAGCAGTACTTC. This rearrangement joins TRBV5-1 to TRBJ2-7; D perhaps matches TRBD2 (6 bases). The CDR3 has 14 amino acids. V lost 3 bases, J lost 2 bases, and 12 bases lay in between. Germline CDR1 is SGHRS and CDR2 is YFSETQ.